The 10 T cell receptor beta chains below come from one sample, sequenced in a study of Tregs in tolerant kidney transplant recipients (dated by TCRdb to between 2019 and 2020). The library was built by means of the immunoSEQ multiplex PCR assay. TCRdb provides this immuneACCESS table in a form limited to in-frame rearrangements. Some clones are lacking; in checked studies, under half of them reflect an unresolved V gene, and why the rest are absent is not known. The sample's table lists a count of some 31,000 clones. The ten largest clones take up about 7.6% of the sample. Interpreted using the paper, the time point label stands for: blood sample drawn before combined kidney and bone marrow transplant. Sequencing was performed on CD8+ T cells from blood, taken before the transplant. Receptor source: a human donor who received a combined kidney and bone marrow transplant.

Notes on this clone: The CDR3 end lies 3 residues beyond the end of the read and is filled in from the germline J gene. This chain links TRBV7-9 with TRBJ1-5; 7 bases are a match to TRBD1. Germline values: CDR1 SEHNR, CDR2 FQNEAQ (reference sequence). V was clipped by 5 bases and J by 4 bases; unmatched bases: 5. CDR3 length: 14 amino acids. The sequenced CDR3 bases are TGTGCCAGCAGCGCACAGGGGCCGAATCAGCCC. It translates to CASSAQGPNQP. The whole CDR3 protein reads CASSAQGPNQPQHF.

Concerning this clone: The CDR3 end lies 3 residues beyond the end of the read and is filled in from the germline J gene. The chain recombines TRBV2 with TRBJ2-7; weak D call: TRBD1 (6 bases). Germline lookup yields CDR1 SNHLY and CDR2 FYNNEI. The germline V and J ends were trimmed by 1 base and 0 bases, with 19 bases remaining between them. This CDR3 spans 18 amino acids. The sequenced part of the CDR3 DNA is TGTGCCAGCAGTGAAGGACAGGACTTCTCGCCCAGCTCCTACGAG. This translates into CASSEGQDFSPSSYE. The whole CDR3 reads CASSEGQDFSPSSYEQYF. Supplemented by reference TRBV2 and TRBJ2-7, the full variable domain reads EPEVTQTPSHQVTQMGQEVILRCVPISNHLYFYWYRQILGQKVEFLVSFYNNEISEKSEIFDDQFSVERPDGSNFTLKIRSTKLEDSAMYFCASSEGQDFSPSSYEQYFGPGTRLTVT.

With regard to this clone: The observed sequence ends 3 residues before the CDR3 terminus, with the missing tail filled in from the germline J gene. The V and J genes are TRBV18 and TRBJ2-3; no clear D gene. This CDR3 has 13 amino acids. V dropped 1 base and J dropped 6 bases, with 8 bases sitting between them. Germline CDR1 and CDR2: KGHSH and LQKENI. The CDR3: CASSPLSSDTQYF. The DNA read from the CDR3 is TGTGCCAGCTCACCACTCTCTTCGGATACG.

Concerning this clone: The read halts 3 residues ahead of the CDR3 end, with the missing end drawn from the germline J gene. The rearrangement uses TRBV20-1 and TRBJ2-2; 9 bases fit TRBD1. Unmatched junction bases numbered 0, after V lost 0 bases and J lost 1 base. Germline V CDR1 and CDR2: DFQATT, SNEGSKA (reference sequence). The CDR3 length is 15 residues. CDR3 DNA (partial): TGCAGTGCTAGAGAGGGACAGGGGAACACCGGGGAG. Translating it yields CSAREGQGNTGE. The whole CDR3 is CSAREGQGNTGELFF.

About this clone: The read terminates 3 residues before the CDR3 end, so the remaining end is supplied by the germline J gene. The J gene is TRBJ1-1, the V gene TRBV19; D gene unclear. V was trimmed by 5 bases and J by 4 bases, leaving 8 bases between them. Germline CDR1 LNHDA, CDR2 SQIVND (reference sequence). The CDR3 has 12 amino acids. CDR3 loop: CASSVRGTEAFF. The CDR3 bases that were read are TGTGCCAGTAGTGTGCGGGGCACTGAA.

As for this clone: Sequencing ends 3 residues short of the CDR3 end; the germline J gene provides the rest. This sequence joins TRBV2 and TRBJ2-7, with TRBD2 matching over 10 bases. V dropped 6 bases and J dropped 3; count of bases not matched to a gene: 5. Germline V gene lookup returns CDR1 SNHLY and CDR2 FYNNEI. This CDR3 is built from 14 residues. The CDR3 here is CASSYGLADYEQYF. The part of the CDR3 DNA that was read is TGTGCCAGCAGCTACGGACTAGCGGACTACGAG.

As regards this clone: The CDR3 extends 3 residues past the end of the read, so its final part is completed from the germline J gene. The V call is TRBV19, the J call TRBJ1-5; D might be TRBD1 (5 bases). Trimming took off 3 bases at V and 1 base at J, with 10 bases between the two ends. The CDR3 totals 15 residues. Germline loops: CDR1 LNHDA, CDR2 SQIVND (reference sequence). The sequenced CDR3 bases are TGTGCCAGTAGTATCTGGGGGGGAAGCAATCAGCCC. Protein product: CASSIWGGSNQP. The full CDR3 protein is CASSIWGGSNQPQHF. The full variable domain, with the rest looked up from reference TRBV19 and TRBJ1-5, is DGGITQSPKYLFRKEGQNVTLSCEQNLNHDAMYWYRQDPGQGLRLIYYSQIVNDFQKGDIAEGYSVSREKKESFPLTVTSAQKNPTAFYLCASSIWGGSNQPQHFGDGTRLSIL.

With regard to this clone: The read terminates 3 residues before the CDR3 end, so the remaining end is supplied by the germline J gene. The chain couples TRBV10-3 to TRBJ2-1, with D possibly matching TRBD2 (6 bases). CDR1 is ENHRY and CDR2 is SYGVKD in the germline V gene. This CDR3 is built from 13 residues. V was trimmed by 4 bases and J by 5 bases, leaving 9 bases between them. The CDR3 bases that were read are TGTGCCATCAGTGTGACGGGGGACAATGAG. Encoded protein: CAISVTGDNE. The CDR3 reads in full as CAISVTGDNEQFF.

To note about this clone: Read sequence stops 3 residues before the CDR3 end, and the germline J gene provides the missing end. The genes are TRBV7-6 and TRBJ2-2; D is unclear. This CDR3 region has 17 residues. Between the trimmed V and J ends, which lost 0 bases and 0 bases, there was a span of 11 bases. CDR1 is SGHVS, CDR2 FNYEAQ, per germline. The chain's CDR3 is CASSLAQVFSNTGELFF. CDR3 DNA, as far as it was read: TGTGCCAGCAGCTTAGCGCAGGTCTTTTCGAACACCGGGGAG. Full variable domain (missing parts from reference TRBV7-6 and TRBJ2-2): GAGVSQSPRYKVTKRGQDVALRCDPISGHVSLYWYRQALGQGPEFLTYFNYEAQQDKSGLPNDRFSAERPEGSISTLTIQRTEQRDSAMYRCASSLAQVFSNTGELFFGEGSRLTVL.

To note about this clone: Read coverage stops 3 residues before the CDR3 terminus; the germline J gene supplies the remainder. The rearrangement joins TRBV6-1 to TRBJ1-2; no definite D call. V lost 2 bases and J 6 bases, leaving 4 bases between the germline ends. Per germline, CDR1 MNHNS and CDR2 SASEGT. The CDR3 has 11 amino acids. The CDR3 loop reads CASSERDGYTF. The CDR3 DNA, read in part, is TGTGCCAGCAGTGAACGGGATGGC.